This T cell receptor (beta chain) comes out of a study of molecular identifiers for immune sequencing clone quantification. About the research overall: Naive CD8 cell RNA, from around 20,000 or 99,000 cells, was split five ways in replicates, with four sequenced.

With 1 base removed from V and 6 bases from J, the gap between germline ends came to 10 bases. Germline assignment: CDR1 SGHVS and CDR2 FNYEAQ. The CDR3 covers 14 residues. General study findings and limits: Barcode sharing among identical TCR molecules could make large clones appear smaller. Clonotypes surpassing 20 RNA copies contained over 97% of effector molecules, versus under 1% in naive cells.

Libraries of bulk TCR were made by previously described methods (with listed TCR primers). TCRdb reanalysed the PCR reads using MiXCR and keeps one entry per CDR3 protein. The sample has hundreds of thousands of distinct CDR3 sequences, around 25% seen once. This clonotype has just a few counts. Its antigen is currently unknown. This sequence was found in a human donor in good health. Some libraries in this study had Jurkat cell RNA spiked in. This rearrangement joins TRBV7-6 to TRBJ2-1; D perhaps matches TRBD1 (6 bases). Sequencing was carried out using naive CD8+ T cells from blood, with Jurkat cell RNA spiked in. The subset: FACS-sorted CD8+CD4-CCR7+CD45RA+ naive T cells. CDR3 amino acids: CASSLVAGVNEQFF. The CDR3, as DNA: TGTGCCAGCAGCTTAGTGGCAGGGGTCAATGAGCAGTTCTTC.